Here is one TCR beta chain with its context. Amplification used 60 Vbeta primers and 13 Jbeta primers. Generated by immunoSEQ multiplex PCR, the TCRdb table keeps only in-frame clones and is missing some. This sample yields about 170,000 clones, of which 65% to 80% are seen a single time; around 3% belongs to the top ten. The source of the sample is a study of cytomegalovirus exposure and HLA in healthy donors. This receptor was identified in a woman aged 50 to 65 in good health and CMV-seropositive. The sample was PBMCs.

CDR3 bases: TGCGCCAGCAGCTGGAACAGCCACCTGAACACTGAAGCTTTCTTT. Translation gives CASSWNSHLNTEAFF. The chain employs TRBV5-1 and TRBJ1-1; unclear D gene. This CDR3 comprises 15 residues. The V and J ends lost 3 bases and 0 bases respectively, with 12 bases between them. In germline, CDR1 is SGHRS, CDR2 YFSETQ.